The TCR beta chain under discussion was sequenced for a study of T cell responses to AZD1222 COVID-19 vaccine. The study, taken as a whole, reports: None of the repertoires were sampled until the peak T cell response had passed. Unmutated variant regions are reportedly the target of nearly half of TCRs that are spike-specific. The study found vaccine-associated CD4 TCRs spanning spike, dominant at 160-218 and 743-854. A mostly white British donor set with more females was recruited, and clonal diversity was possibly underestimated.

This CDR3 comprises 14 residues. V shed 4 bases and J shed 1 base, with 10 bases lying between them. Germline V gives CDR1 MDHEN, CDR2 SYDVKM. The table came from immunoSEQ multiplex PCR; TCRdb's copy has only in-frame clones and leaves some out. The profile shows 95,000 to 100,000 clones, more than 70% of them singletons. Note on this clone: The antigen is undetermined.

This rearrangement joins TRBV28 to TRBJ1-1; no reliable D call. The source is an adult who received the AZD1222 COVID-19 vaccine. The sequencing here drew on peripheral blood, taken 28 days after the second AZD1222 dose. CDR3 coding DNA: TGTGCCAGCAGTTCCAAACATGGGAACACTGAAGCTTTCTTT. It translates to CASSSKHGNTEAFF.